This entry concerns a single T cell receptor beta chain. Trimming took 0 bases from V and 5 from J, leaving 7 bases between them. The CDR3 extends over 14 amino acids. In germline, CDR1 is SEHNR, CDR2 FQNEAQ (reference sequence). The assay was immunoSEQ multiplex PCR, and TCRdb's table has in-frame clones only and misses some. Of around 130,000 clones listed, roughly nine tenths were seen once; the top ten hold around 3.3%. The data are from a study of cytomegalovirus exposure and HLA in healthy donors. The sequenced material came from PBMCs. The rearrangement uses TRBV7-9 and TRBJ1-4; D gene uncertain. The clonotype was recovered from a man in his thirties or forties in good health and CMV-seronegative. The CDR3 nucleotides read TGTGCCAGCAGCTTAGCGGCAGCGAATGAAAAACTGTTTTTT. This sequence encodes CASSLAAANEKLFF.